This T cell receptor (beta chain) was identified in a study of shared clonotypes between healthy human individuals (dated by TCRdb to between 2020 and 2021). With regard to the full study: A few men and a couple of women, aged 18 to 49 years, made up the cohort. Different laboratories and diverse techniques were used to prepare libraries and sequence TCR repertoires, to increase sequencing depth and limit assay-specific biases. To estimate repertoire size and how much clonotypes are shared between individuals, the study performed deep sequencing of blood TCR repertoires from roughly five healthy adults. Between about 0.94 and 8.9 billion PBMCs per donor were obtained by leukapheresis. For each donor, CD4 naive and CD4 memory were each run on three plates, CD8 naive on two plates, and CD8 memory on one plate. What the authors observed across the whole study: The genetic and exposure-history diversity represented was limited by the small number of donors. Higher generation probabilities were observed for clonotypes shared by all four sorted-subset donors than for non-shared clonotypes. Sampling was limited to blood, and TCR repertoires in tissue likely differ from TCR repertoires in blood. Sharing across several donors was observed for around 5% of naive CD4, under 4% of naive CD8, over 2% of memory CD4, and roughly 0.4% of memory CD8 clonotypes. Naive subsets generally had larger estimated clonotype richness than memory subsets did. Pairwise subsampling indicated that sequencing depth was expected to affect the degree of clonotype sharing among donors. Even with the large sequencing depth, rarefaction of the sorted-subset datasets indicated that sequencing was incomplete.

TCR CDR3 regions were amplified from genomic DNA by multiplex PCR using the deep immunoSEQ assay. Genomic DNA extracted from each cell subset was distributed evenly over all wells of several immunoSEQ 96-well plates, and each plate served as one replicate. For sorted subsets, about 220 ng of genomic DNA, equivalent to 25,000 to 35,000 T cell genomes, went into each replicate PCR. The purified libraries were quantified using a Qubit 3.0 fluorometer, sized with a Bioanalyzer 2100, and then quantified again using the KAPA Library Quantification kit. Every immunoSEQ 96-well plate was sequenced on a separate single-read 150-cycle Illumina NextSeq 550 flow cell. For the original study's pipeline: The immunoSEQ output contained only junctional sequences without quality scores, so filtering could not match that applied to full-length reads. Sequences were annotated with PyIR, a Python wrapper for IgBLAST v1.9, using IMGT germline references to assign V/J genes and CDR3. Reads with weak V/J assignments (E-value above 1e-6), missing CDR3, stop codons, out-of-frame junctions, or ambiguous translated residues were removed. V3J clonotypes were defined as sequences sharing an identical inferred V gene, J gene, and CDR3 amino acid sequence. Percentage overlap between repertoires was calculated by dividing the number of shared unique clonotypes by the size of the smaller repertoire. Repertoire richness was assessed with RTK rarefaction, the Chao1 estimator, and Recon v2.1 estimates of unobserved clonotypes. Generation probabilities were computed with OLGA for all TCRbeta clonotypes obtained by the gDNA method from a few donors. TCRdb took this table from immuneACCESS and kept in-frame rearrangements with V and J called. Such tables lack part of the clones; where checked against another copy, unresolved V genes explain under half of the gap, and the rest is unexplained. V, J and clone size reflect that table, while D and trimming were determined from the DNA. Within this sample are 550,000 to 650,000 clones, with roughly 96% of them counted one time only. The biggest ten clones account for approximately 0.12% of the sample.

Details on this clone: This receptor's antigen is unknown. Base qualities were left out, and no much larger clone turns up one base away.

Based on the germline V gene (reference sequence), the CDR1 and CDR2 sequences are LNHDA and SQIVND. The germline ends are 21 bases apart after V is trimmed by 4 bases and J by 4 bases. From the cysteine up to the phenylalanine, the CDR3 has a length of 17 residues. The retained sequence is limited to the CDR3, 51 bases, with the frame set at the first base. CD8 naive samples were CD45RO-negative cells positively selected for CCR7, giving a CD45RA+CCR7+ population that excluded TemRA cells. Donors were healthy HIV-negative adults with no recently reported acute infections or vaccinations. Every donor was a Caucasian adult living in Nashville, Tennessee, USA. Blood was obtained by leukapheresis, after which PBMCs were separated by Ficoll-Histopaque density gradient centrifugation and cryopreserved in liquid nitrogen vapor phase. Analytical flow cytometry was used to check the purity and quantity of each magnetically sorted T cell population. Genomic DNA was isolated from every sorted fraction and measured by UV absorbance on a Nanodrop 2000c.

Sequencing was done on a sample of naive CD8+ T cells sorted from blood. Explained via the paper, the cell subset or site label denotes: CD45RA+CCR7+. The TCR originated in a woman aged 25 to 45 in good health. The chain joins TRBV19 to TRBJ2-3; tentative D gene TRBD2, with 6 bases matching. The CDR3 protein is CASSSLEAGTWADTQYF. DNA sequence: TGTGCCAGTAGTAGTCTCGAGGCGGGAACATGGGCAGATACGCAGTATTTT.